The entry below describes one TCR beta chain. The source of the sample is a study of blood T cell repertoires in COVID-19. In the study overall: Samples taken during acute and convalescent COVID-19 were collected in the United States, Italy and Spain. T cells, B-cell-depleted T cells, or PBMCs provided the cDNA or gDNA that served as material.

Assay: immunoSEQ multiplex PCR; the TCRdb copy retains only in-frame clones and omits some. The table includes over 250,000 clones, around nine tenths detected once. The material sequenced was peripheral blood. The clonotype comes from a man between 50 and 59 years old with acute or convalescent COVID-19.

DNA of the CDR3: TGTGCCTGGAGTGTATGGGGGTACGGGGGTGAGCAGTTCTTC. Translated: CAWSVWGYGGEQFF. The chain carries TRBV30 and TRBJ2-1; D is possibly TRBD2 (6 bases). The CDR3 has 14 amino acids. Germline assignment: CDR1 GTSNPN and CDR2 SVGIG (reference sequence). Trimming removed 0 bases from V and 9 bases from J, with 15 bases in between. The full variable domain, completed using reference TRBV30 and TRBJ2-1, is SQTIHQWPATLVQPVGSPLSLECTVEGTSNPNLYWYRQAAGRGLQLLFYSVGIGQISSEVPQNLSASRPQDRQFILSSKKLLLSDSGFYLCAWSVWGYGGEQFFGPGTRLTVL.